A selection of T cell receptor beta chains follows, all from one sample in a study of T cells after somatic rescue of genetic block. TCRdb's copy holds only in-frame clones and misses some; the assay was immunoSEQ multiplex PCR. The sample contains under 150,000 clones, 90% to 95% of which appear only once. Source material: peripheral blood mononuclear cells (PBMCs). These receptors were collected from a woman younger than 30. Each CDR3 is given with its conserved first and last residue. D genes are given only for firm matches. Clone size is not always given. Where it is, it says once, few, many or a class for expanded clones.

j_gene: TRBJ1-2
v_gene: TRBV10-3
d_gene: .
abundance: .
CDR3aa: CAISLTVPFEYGYTF
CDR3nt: TGTGCCATCAGCCTGACAGTACCCTTTGAATATGGCTACACCTTC

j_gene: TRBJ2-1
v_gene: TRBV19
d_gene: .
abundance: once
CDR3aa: CASSSTGGAYNEQFF
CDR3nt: TGTGCCAGTAGTAGTACAGGGGGGGCCTACAATGAGCAGTTCTTC

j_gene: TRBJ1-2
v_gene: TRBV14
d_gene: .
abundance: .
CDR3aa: CASSQTVANYGYTF
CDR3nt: TGTGCCAGCAGCCAGACAGTAGCTAACTATGGCTACACCTTC

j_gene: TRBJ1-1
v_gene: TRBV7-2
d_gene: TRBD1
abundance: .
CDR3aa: CASSLGQGNTEAFF
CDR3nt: TGTGCCAGCAGCTTAGGACAGGGAAACACTGAAGCTTTCTTT

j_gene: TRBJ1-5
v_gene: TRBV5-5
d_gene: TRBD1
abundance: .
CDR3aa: CASSPWDRVSNQPQHF
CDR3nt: TGTGCCAGCAGCCCCTGGGACAGGGTTAGCAATCAGCCCCAGCATTTT

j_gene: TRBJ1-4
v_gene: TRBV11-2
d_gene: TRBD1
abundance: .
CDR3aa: CASSSYRGPEAQWKLFF
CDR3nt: TGTGCCAGCAGCTCCTACAGGGGGCCGGAGGCCCAGTGGAAACTGTTTTTT

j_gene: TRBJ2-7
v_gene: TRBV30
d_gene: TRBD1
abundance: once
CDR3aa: CAADRGGTYEQYF
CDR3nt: TGTGCCGCAGACAGGGGTGGCACCTACGAGCAGTACTTC

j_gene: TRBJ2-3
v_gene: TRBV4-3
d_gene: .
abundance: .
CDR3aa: CASSQEVGGGGDTQYF
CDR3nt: TGCGCCAGCAGCCAAGAGGTAGGAGGGGGTGGAGATACGCAGTATTTT

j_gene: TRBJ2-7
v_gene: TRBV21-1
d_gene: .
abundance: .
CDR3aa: CASSNNLRDTTTYEQYF
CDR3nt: TGTGCCAGCAGCAATAATCTCCGGGACACCACGACCTACGAGCAGTACTTC

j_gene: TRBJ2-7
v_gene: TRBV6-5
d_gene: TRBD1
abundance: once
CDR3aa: CASRPSQGVTYEQYF
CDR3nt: TGTGCCAGCAGACCATCACAGGGGGTTACCTACGAGCAGTACTTC

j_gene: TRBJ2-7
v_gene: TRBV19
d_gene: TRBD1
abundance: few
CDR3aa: CASSIAGQLYEQYF
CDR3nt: TGTGCCAGTAGTATAGCGGGACAGCTCTACGAGCAGTACTTC

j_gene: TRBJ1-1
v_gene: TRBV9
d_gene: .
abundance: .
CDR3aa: CASSVSGLDTEAFF
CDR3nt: TGTGCCAGCAGCGTATCGGGGTTGGACACTGAAGCTTTCTTT

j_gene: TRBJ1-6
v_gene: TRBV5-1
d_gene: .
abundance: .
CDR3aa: CASSSRGARSGGTNSPLHF
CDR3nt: TGCGCCAGCAGCTCCCGGGGGGCGCGAAGCGGGGGGACTAATTCACCCCTCCACTTT

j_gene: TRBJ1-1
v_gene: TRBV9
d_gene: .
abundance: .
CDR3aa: CASSVAQGWTEAFF
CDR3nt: TGTGCCAGCAGCGTAGCTCAGGGGTGGACTGAAGCTTTCTTT

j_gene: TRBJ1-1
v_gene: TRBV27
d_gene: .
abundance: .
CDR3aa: CASSYKGGGGTEAFF
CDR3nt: TGTGCCAGCAGTTACAAAGGAGGGGGGGGCACTGAAGCTTTCTTT

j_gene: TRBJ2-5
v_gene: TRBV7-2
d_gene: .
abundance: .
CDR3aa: CASSLAPVEETQYF
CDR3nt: TGTGCCAGCAGCTTAGCGCCGGTAGAAGAGACCCAGTACTTC

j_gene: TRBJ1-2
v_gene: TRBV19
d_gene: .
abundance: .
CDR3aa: CASSAPPGGSYYGYTF
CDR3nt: TGTGCCAGTAGTGCTCCCCCGGGGGGCAGCTACTATGGCTACACCTTC

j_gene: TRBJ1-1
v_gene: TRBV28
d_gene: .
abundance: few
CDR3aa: CASSADSREAFF
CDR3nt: TGTGCCAGCAGTGCGGACAGTCGTGAAGCTTTCTTT

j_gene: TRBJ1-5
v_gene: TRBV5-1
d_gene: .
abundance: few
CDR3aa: CASSLGGESGQPQHF
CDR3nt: TGCGCCAGCAGCTTGGGCGGTGAGTCGGGTCAGCCCCAGCATTTT

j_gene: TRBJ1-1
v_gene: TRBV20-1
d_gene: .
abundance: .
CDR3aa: CSAPQKGEAFF
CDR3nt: TGCAGTGCCCCTCAGAAGGGTGAAGCTTTCTTT